These 12 T cell receptor beta chains came from one sample sequenced in a study of blood T cell repertoires in COVID-19. Sequenced by immunoSEQ multiplex PCR; TCRdb stores in-frame clones only, minus some. The data show about 140,000 clones, nearly 80% seen once. The sample consisted of PBMCs or T cells enriched from blood (not recorded which). These receptors all come from a woman between 45 and 65 years old who had recovered from COVID-19.

V is TRBV5-1 and J is TRBJ2-2; 8 nucleotides match TRBD2. The CDR3 contains 17 residues. CDR1 and CDR2 from the germline V gene are SGHRS and YFSETQ. J was trimmed by 1 base and V by 3 bases; bases with no gene match: 8. CDR3 sequence: CASSSGPGGGNTGELFF. CDR3 DNA: TGCGCCAGCAGCTCCGGACCCGGGGGGGGGAACACCGGGGAGCTGTTTTTT. Using reference TRBV5-1 and TRBJ2-2 for the parts outside the CDR3, the full variable domain is KAGVTQTPRYLIKTRGQQVTLSCSPISGHRSVSWYQQTPGQGLQFLFEYFSETQRNKGNFPGRFSGRQFSNSRSEMNVSTLELGDSALYLCASSSGPGGGNTGELFFGEGSRLTVL.

The rearrangement links TRBV18 to TRBJ2-7, with TRBD2 matching 11 bases. The CDR3 has 15 amino acids. Looked up from germline, CDR1 is KGHSH and CDR2 is LQKENI. V shed 3 bases, J shed 2 bases, and the junction held 3 bases outside the gene matches. CDR3 DNA sequence: TGTGCCAGCTCACCGGGACTAGCGGAAGCCTACGAGCAGTACTTC. Its protein product is CASSPGLAEAYEQYF.

The chain uses TRBV2 and TRBJ1-1; tentative D call: TRBD1 (5 bases). Trimming left V 5 bases short and J 7 bases short, with 17 bases between. CDR1 is SNHLY and CDR2 is FYNNEI in the germline V gene. The CDR3 runs 14 residues. CDR3 amino acids: CASSLDPRGSEAFF. CDR3 in DNA: TGTGCCAGCAGTCTCGACCCCCGGGGGAGTGAAGCTTTCTTT.

This chain connects TRBV2 to TRBJ2-2; D might be TRBD1 (6 bases). CDR3 size: 14 residues. Germline lookup yields CDR1 SNHLY and CDR2 FYNNEI. V lost 6 bases and J 5 bases, leaving 13 bases between the germline ends. CDR3 DNA sequence: TGTGCCAGCAGCGCACAGGGATCTACCGGGGAGCTGTTTTTT. It is translated as CASSAQGSTGELFF.

This clone has only a few counts. The chain carries TRBV20-1 and TRBJ1-5; D may be TRBD1 (6 bases). Looked up from germline, CDR1 is DFQATT and CDR2 is SNEGSKA (reference sequence). Trimming pared 3 bases from V and 6 bases from J, leaving 21 bases between. CDR3 length equals 16 residues. In nucleotides, the CDR3 is TGCAGTGCTAGTGGAGGACAGACGATCCAATTTCAGCCCCAGCATTTT. Its protein is CSASGGQTIQFQPQHF.

J is TRBJ2-1 and V is TRBV9, with a weak D call TRBD1 (5 bases). Germline loops: CDR1 SGDLS, CDR2 YYNGEE. The V and J ends lost 0 bases and 5 bases respectively, with 15 bases between them. This CDR3 region has 16 residues. The CDR3, as DNA: TGTGCCAGCAGCGTAGTCCAGGGAAGCTTAAACAATGAGCAGTTCTTC. Its protein is CASSVVQGSLNNEQFF.

This rearrangement joins TRBV7-2 to TRBJ2-1; D remains ambiguous. Germline CDR1 is SGHTA and CDR2 is FQGNSA. The CDR3 has 14 residues. V lost 4 bases, J lost 2 bases, and 9 bases lay in between. The CDR3 reads CASSSSQTYNEQFF. DNA of the CDR3: TGTGCCAGCAGCTCATCACAAACCTACAATGAGCAGTTCTTC. Together with reference TRBV7-2 and TRBJ2-1, the CDR3 gives the full variable domain: GAGVSQSPSNKVTEKGKDVELRCDPISGHTALYWYRQSLGQGLEFLIYFQGNSAPDKSGLPSDRFSAERTGGSVSTLTIQRTQQEDSAVYLCASSSSQTYNEQFFGPGTRLTVL.

V gene TRBV5-5 combines with J gene TRBJ2-3, with 9 bases matching TRBD2. J lost 1 base, V lost 0 bases, and 3 bases had no gene match. CDR3 length: 16 amino acids. Germline CDR1 reads SGHKS; CDR2 reads YYEKEE (reference sequence). CDR3 in DNA: TGTGCCAGCAGCTTGGTATTAGCGGGGGGCACAGATACGCAGTATTTT. Its protein is CASSLVLAGGTDTQYF. The whole variable domain, remainder taken from reference TRBV5-5 and TRBJ2-3, is DAGVTQSPTHLIKTRGQQVTLRCSPISGHKSVSWYQQVLGQGPQFIFQYYEKEERGRGNFPDRFSARQFPNYSSELNVNALLLGDSALYLCASSLVLAGGTDTQYFGPGTRLTVL.

A note on this clone: The junction departs from the called germline gene at one end, perhaps through a read error. This rearrangement joins TRBV11-2 to TRBJ1-3, with D possibly matching TRBD1 (5 bases). The CDR3 is 16 amino acids. CDR1 and CDR2 (germline): SGHAT, FQNNGV. CDR3 region: CASSVEQVFSGNTIYF. Here the CDR3 DNA reads TGTGCCAGCAGCGTAGAACAGGTTTTCTCTGGAAACACCATATATTTT.

This clone was seen many times. This CDR3 is CASSLGTVLTGELFF. CDR3 nucleotide sequence: TGTGCCAGCAGCTTAGGGACAGTGCTCACCGGGGAGCTGTTTTTT. The chain uses TRBV11-2 and TRBJ2-2; D perhaps matches TRBD1 (6 bases). Deletions cut 1 base from V and 4 bases from J, with 10 bases between. Germline loops: CDR1 SGHAT, CDR2 FQNNGV. The CDR3 is 15 amino acids.

J is TRBJ2-7 and V is TRBV28, with TRBD2 as a possible D gene (5 bases). V was clipped by 5 bases and J by 2 bases, with 10 bases between them. This CDR3 is built from 13 residues. CDR1 is MDHEN, CDR2 SYDVKM, per germline. Written as DNA, the CDR3 is TGTGCCAGCAGTGATAGCGCCGCCTACGAGCAGTACTTC. It codes for CASSDSAAYEQYF.

The rearrangement joins TRBV11-3 to TRBJ2-1; tentatively, D is TRBD1 (6 bases). The ends were cut back, 1 base at V and 7 bases at J, with 8 bases in the middle. Germline CDR1 is SGHNT and CDR2 is YENEEA. The CDR3 runs to 13 residues. The CDR3 sequence is CASSLVRGNEQFF. The CDR3 coding sequence is TGTGCCAGCAGCTTAGTTAGGGGGAATGAGCAGTTCTTC. The full variable domain, completed using reference TRBV11-3 and TRBJ2-1, is EAGVVQSPRYKIIEKKQPVAFWCNPISGHNTLYWYLQNLGQGPELLIRYENEEAVDDSQLPKDRFSAERLKGVDSTLKIQPAELGDSAVYLCASSLVRGNEQFFGPGTRLTVL.